The 30 T cell receptor beta chains reported below all come from one sample, sequenced in a study of resident and recirculating memory T cells in vitiligo. This table comes from immunoSEQ multiplex PCR, and its TCRdb copy is limited to in-frame clones, with some not included. The table lists about 76,000 clones, roughly nine tenths of them singletons. The sequencing sample was made of blood. These receptors originate from a male donor with vitiligo.

CDR3 in amino acids: CASSLVSGSRDEQFF. CDR3 nucleotide sequence: TGTGCCAGCAGCTTGGTTAGCGGGAGTCGGGATGAGCAGTTCTTC. The chain employs TRBV5-4 and TRBJ2-1; 9 bases are shared with TRBD2. The CDR3 has 15 amino acids. Looked up from germline, CDR1 is SGHNT and CDR2 is YYREEE (reference sequence). Losses at the gene ends were 0 bases for V and 8 bases for J; bases not matched to a gene: 6.

The chain has TRBV29-1 and TRBJ2-3, with D maybe TRBD2 (5 bases). This CDR3 has 16 amino acids. The V end was cut by 4 bases, the J end by 0 bases, with 17 bases between. Per germline, CDR1 SQVTM and CDR2 ANQGSEA. In DNA form, the CDR3 reads TGCAGCGTTGTGTTCCTCCGGCGGACTAGCACAGATACGCAGTATTTT. It yields the protein CSVVFLRRTSTDTQYF.

This chain joins TRBV6-5 and TRBJ2-1; tentative D call: TRBD2 (6 bases). This CDR3 spans 15 amino acids. Germline loops: CDR1 MNHEY, CDR2 SVGAGI. V lost 6 bases and J lost 5, with 17 bases in between. CDR3 protein: CASSHGGGGHNEQFF. The CDR3 DNA sequence: TGTGCCAGCAGCCACGGGGGTGGGGGTCACAATGAGCAGTTCTTC.

The chain couples TRBV6-5 to TRBJ1-2; D ambiguous. This CDR3 contains 14 residues. Between the trimmed V and J ends, which lost 6 bases and 4 bases, there was a span of 15 bases. Germline V CDR1 and CDR2: MNHEY, SVGAGI. The CDR3 DNA follows: TGTGCCAGCAGGACGCAGAGCGGAGCCTATGGCTACACCTTC. Translated, it gives CASRTQSGAYGYTF.

The CDR3 region is CASGFWAPQGYSNQPQHF. The CDR3 DNA is TGTGCTAGTGGCTTTTGGGCCCCACAGGGGTATAGCAATCAGCCCCAGCATTTT. The chain links TRBV12-5 to TRBJ1-5, with 7 positions matching TRBD1. Germline-derived CDR1 and CDR2 are LGHNT and FRNRAP. The V segment lost 6 bases and the J segment 0 bases; nucleotides outside the gene matches: 14. The CDR3 loop spans 18 amino acids.

The chain joins TRBV5-1 to TRBJ2-5; 8 bases line up with TRBD2. Per the germline V gene, CDR1 is SGHRS and CDR2 is YFSETQ. The CDR3 has 15 amino acids. Trimming took 0 bases from V and 1 from J; bases not matched to a gene: 2. The CDR3 reads CASSLGLAFQETQYF. CDR3 DNA sequence: TGCGCCAGCAGCTTGGGACTAGCGTTCCAAGAGACCCAGTACTTC.

This chain links TRBV27 with TRBJ1-2; D is ambiguous. This CDR3 is built from 14 residues. Trimming shortened V by 2 bases and J by 7 bases, and 14 bases separated the two germline ends. In germline, CDR1 is MNHEY, CDR2 SMNVEV (reference sequence). CDR3 sequence: CASSLPSSRRGYTF. The CDR3 DNA reads TGTGCCAGCAGTTTACCATCTAGTCGTCGTGGCTACACCTTC.

The J gene is TRBJ2-3, the V gene TRBV28; 7 bases agree with TRBD2. V lost 7 bases and J lost 2; bases outside the gene matches: 3. The length of the CDR3 is 13 residues. The V gene's germline CDR1 is MDHEN and CDR2 SYDVKM. This chain's CDR3 is CASKRDLTDTQYF. The CDR3 region has the DNA TGTGCCAGCAAGCGGGACCTCACAGATACGCAGTATTTT. Complete variable domain (other parts from reference TRBV28 and TRBJ2-3): DVKVTQSSRYLVKRTGEKVFLECVQDMDHENMFWYRQDPGLGLRLIYFSYDVKMKEKGDIPEGYSVSREKKERFSLILESASTNQTSMYLCASKRDLTDTQYFGPGTRLTVL.

In regard to this clone: Other nucleotide sequences in the sample specify the same CDR3. This rearrangement joins TRBV9 to TRBJ2-7; D perhaps matches TRBD2 (6 bases). V lost 0 bases and J lost 2, with 9 bases in between. The CDR3 is made up of 14 amino acids. Germline lookup yields CDR1 SGDLS and CDR2 YYNGEE. CDR3: CASSVVPGAYEQYF. CDR3 coding DNA: TGTGCCAGCAGCGTAGTTCCGGGAGCCTACGAGCAGTACTTC. The full variable domain, in which reference TRBV9 and TRBJ2-7 provide the parts outside the CDR3, is DSGVTQTPKHLITATGQRVTLRCSPRSGDLSVYWYQQSLDQGLQFLIQYYNGEERAKGNILERFSAQQFPDLHSELNLSSLELGDSALYFCASSVVPGAYEQYFGPGTRLTVT.

The rearrangement joins TRBV30 to TRBJ2-7; D gene uncertain. The ends were cut back, 2 bases at V and 6 bases at J, with 11 bases in the middle. The CDR3 covers 12 residues. Germline CDR1 and CDR2: GTSNPN and SVGIG (reference sequence). The CDR3 reads CAWSSPPGEQYF. The CDR3 nucleotides read TGTGCCTGGAGTTCCCCCCCAGGCGAGCAGTACTTC.

Of note for this clone: The same CDR3 can be traced to other DNA sequences in this sample. The CDR3 spells CASSLGHVNEKLFF. CDR3 DNA: TGTGCCAGCAGCTTAGGGCACGTTAATGAAAAACTGTTTTTT. The chain has TRBV7-9 and TRBJ1-4; D call uncertain. Germline V gives CDR1 SEHNR, CDR2 FQNEAQ (reference sequence). The CDR3 is 14 amino acids. V shed 1 base and J shed 4 bases, with 7 bases lying between them.

This clone was seen a single time. The rearrangement links TRBV5-1 to TRBJ1-1; D gene unclear. V dropped 3 bases and J dropped 6 bases, with 15 bases sitting between them. Germline V lookup: CDR1 SGHRS, CDR2 YFSETQ. This CDR3 is built from 14 residues. In DNA form, the CDR3 reads TGCGCCAGCAGCTGGGCCCAAGGAGGGTCTGAAGCTTTCTTT. Translated, it gives CASSWAQGGSEAFF. The variable domain in full, with the rest retrieved from reference TRBV5-1 and TRBJ1-1, is KAGVTQTPRYLIKTRGQQVTLSCSPISGHRSVSWYQQTPGQGLQFLFEYFSETQRNKGNFPGRFSGRQFSNSRSEMNVSTLELGDSALYLCASSWAQGGSEAFFGQGTRLTVV.

This chain uses TRBV27 with TRBJ1-3, with D tentatively TRBD1 (5 bases). V was shortened by 5 bases and J by 0 bases, with 17 bases between the two germline ends. Germline V gene sequence: CDR1 MNHEY, CDR2 SMNVEV (reference sequence). CDR3 size: 17 residues. This CDR3 reads CASSQTTAGYSGNTIYF. In DNA, the CDR3 is TGTGCCAGCAGTCAGACGACAGCGGGCTACTCTGGAAACACCATATATTTT.

V gene TRBV12-5 combines with J gene TRBJ2-7; weak D call: TRBD2 (5 bases). CDR1 and CDR2 from the germline V gene are LGHNT and FRNRAP. The CDR3 consists of 15 residues. With 0 bases removed from V and 2 bases from J, the gap between germline ends came to 11 bases. The CDR3 DNA reads as TGTGCTAGTGGTTTGGTACTAGGCAGAACCTACGAGCAGTACTTC. It translates to CASGLVLGRTYEQYF.

The chain couples TRBV5-5 to TRBJ2-1; no reliable D call. The germline CDR1 and CDR2 sequences are SGHKS and YYEKEE (reference sequence). The CDR3 has 12 amino acids. Trimming took off 1 base at V and 6 bases at J, with 5 bases between the two ends. The CDR3 DNA reads as TGTGCCAGCAGCTTGTGGGCCAATGAGCAGTTCTTC. Encoded protein: CASSLWANEQFF.

The rearrangement uses TRBV7-3 and TRBJ2-7; possibly TRBD2 for D (6 bases). Germline-derived CDR1 and CDR2 are SGHTA and FQGTGA. The CDR3 is made up of 17 amino acids. V was cut by 2 bases and J by 3 bases, with 20 bases left in between. CDR3 sequence (DNA): TGTGCCAGCAGCTTAGGGGATGGAGGGGTCCATGGCTACGAGCAGTACTTC. It is translated as CASSLGDGGVHGYEQYF. The whole variable domain, filled in from reference TRBV7-3 and TRBJ2-7, reads GAGVSQTPSNKVTEKGKYVELRCDPISGHTALYWYRQSLGQGPEFLIYFQGTGAADDSGLPNDRFFAVRPEGSVSTLKIQRTERGDSAVYLCASSLGDGGVHGYEQYFGPGTRLTVT.

The chain recombines TRBV5-4 with TRBJ2-7; D not certain. CDR1 is SGHNT and CDR2 is YYREEE in the germline V gene (reference sequence). This CDR3 spans 12 amino acids. The V end was cut by 1 base, the J end by 3 bases, with 5 bases between. The CDR3 DNA reads TGTGCCAGCAGCTTGTACAGCTACGAGCAGTACTTC. Translating gives CASSLYSYEQYF.

The gene calls are TRBV7-3 and TRBJ2-1; a weak D match, TRBD2 (5 bases). V shed 5 bases and J shed 2 bases, with 16 bases lying between them. This CDR3 is 16 amino acids long. In germline, CDR1 is SGHTA, CDR2 FQGTGA. The CDR3, as DNA: TGTGCCAGCAGCCCAACTCCGACTATAACCTACAATGAGCAGTTCTTC. Translation gives CASSPTPTITYNEQFF.

For the CDR3, the DNA is TGTGCCAGTCGCTTTGGCCGGACTGATGAGGACATTCAGTACTTC. Residues: CASRFGRTDEDIQYF. The V call is TRBV19, the J call TRBJ2-4; D is perhaps TRBD2 (5 bases). Germline loops: CDR1 LNHDA, CDR2 SQIVND (reference sequence). The ends were cut back, 8 bases at V and 8 bases at J, with 22 bases in the middle. The CDR3 contains 15 residues.

V and J are TRBV4-1 and TRBJ2-4, with D perhaps matching TRBD1 (5 bases). Germline CDR1 is MGHRA and CDR2 is YSYEKL. The CDR3 length is 18 residues. Trimming stripped 2 bases from V and 0 bases from J, with 17 bases between. The CDR3 nucleotides read TGCGCCAGCAGCCAACCAACAGGCAGATTACTAGCCAAAAACATTCAGTACTTC. This gives the protein CASSQPTGRLLAKNIQYF.

This clone is a singleton in its sample. This chain joins TRBV5-1 and TRBJ1-1; 9 bases map to TRBD1. The CDR3 totals 15 residues. Germline V gives CDR1 SGHRS, CDR2 YFSETQ. V was pared by 4 bases and J by 0 bases, with 4 bases of the junction left unmatched. DNA of the CDR3: TGCGCCAGCAGCACCGGGACAGGGTTGAACACTGAAGCTTTCTTT. Protein sequence: CASSTGTGLNTEAFF.

The chain uses TRBV10-2 and TRBJ2-6; 7 bases agree with TRBD1. Per germline, CDR1 WSHSY and CDR2 SAAADI. The V segment lost 10 bases and the J segment 0 bases; nucleotides outside the gene matches: 12. The CDR3 has 17 residues. CDR3 nucleotide sequence: TGCGCCACAAGAACAGGGGACCAATTCTCTGGGGCCAACGTCCTGACTTTC. Protein: CATRTGDQFSGANVLTF.

The chain is built from TRBV5-1 and TRBJ1-2, with D perhaps matching TRBD1 (6 bases). Germline V gives CDR1 SGHRS, CDR2 YFSETQ. The V gene lost 4 bases and the J gene lost 1 base, with 11 bases spanning the gap. The CDR3 consists of 14 residues. The CDR3 region is CASSQQGRNYGYTF. Written as DNA, the CDR3 is TGCGCCAGCAGCCAGCAGGGGCGTAACTATGGCTACACCTTC.

The chain uses TRBV30 and TRBJ1-6; no reliable D call. V dropped 2 bases and J dropped 3 bases, with 11 bases sitting between them. Germline CDR1 and CDR2: GTSNPN and SVGIG (reference sequence). This CDR3 region has 15 residues. In DNA form, the CDR3 reads TGTGCCTGGAGTCTAGGACTGATCTATAATTCACCCCTCCACTTT. It codes for CAWSLGLIYNSPLHF.

The V gene is TRBV4-1, the J gene TRBJ2-7; perhaps TRBD1 as D (5 bases). The germline CDR1 and CDR2 sequences are MGHRA and YSYEKL. This CDR3 is built from 16 residues. Trimming pared 1 base from V and 2 bases from J, leaving 15 bases between. In nucleotides, the CDR3 is TGCGCCAGCAGCCAAGTAAAGGGGTTAAGACCCTACGAGCAGTACTTC. Its protein product is CASSQVKGLRPYEQYF.

This clone was detected only once. V is TRBV6-5 and J is TRBJ1-5, with TRBD1 identical over 9 bases. The CDR3 runs 16 residues. Trimming at V came to 0 bases and at J to 6 bases, leaving 6 bases not matched to a gene. The V gene's germline CDR1 is MNHEY and CDR2 SVGAGI. The CDR3 loop reads CASSYSGTGLGQPQHF. CDR3 bases: TGTGCCAGCAGTTACTCCGGGACAGGGCTCGGTCAGCCCCAGCATTTT.

The chain carries TRBV10-3 and TRBJ1-1; 8 nucleotides agree with TRBD1. There are 14 residues in the CDR3. The V segment lost 7 bases and the J segment 0 bases; nucleotides outside the gene matches: 4. The germline gives CDR1 ENHRY, CDR2 SYGVKD. CDR3 coding DNA: TGTGCCATCACTCGGACAGGGTTGAACACTGAAGCTTTCTTT. Translated, it gives CAITRTGLNTEAFF.

The V and J genes are TRBV27 and TRBJ2-6; a weak D match, TRBD1 (5 bases). The CDR3 contains 17 residues. V was cut by 2 bases and J by 2 bases, with 13 bases left in between. Germline CDR1 and CDR2: MNHEY and SMNVEV (reference sequence). The CDR3 sequence is CASSLVTAYAGANVLTF. CDR3 in DNA: TGTGCCAGCAGTTTAGTGACAGCCTACGCTGGGGCCAACGTCCTGACTTTC.

The chain joins TRBV5-4 to TRBJ1-2; TRBD1 might be the D (6 bases). The germline V gene has CDR1 SGHNT and CDR2 YYREEE (reference sequence). V gave up 1 base and J gave up 3 bases, with 13 bases separating them. The CDR3 runs to 15 residues. In DNA, the CDR3 is TGTGCCAGCAGCTTGAGTACAGGGCGGGACTATGGCTACACCTTC. Amino acids: CASSLSTGRDYGYTF.

This chain connects TRBV2 to TRBJ2-1; possibly TRBD2 for D (6 bases). The V gene's germline CDR1 is SNHLY and CDR2 FYNNEI. This CDR3 has 12 amino acids. Trimming left V 8 bases short and J 12 bases short, with 17 bases between. CDR3 protein: CASRRGGEGQFF. In DNA form, the CDR3 reads TGTGCCAGCCGGAGAGGAGGGGAAGGGCAGTTCTTC.